A selection of T cell receptor beta chains follows, all from one sample in a study of OX40 agonist ivuxolimab in advanced cancers. Assay used: immunoSEQ multiplex PCR; TCRdb lists only in-frame clones, some missing. This table has approximately 68,000 clones, about 91% appearing once. Sample: CD4+ or CD8+ T cells sorted from blood, taken in a trial of the OX40 agonist ivuxolimab. These receptors were obtained from an adult with an advanced solid tumor such as melanoma, head and neck, liver or kidney cancer. CDR3s include the opening cysteine and the closing phenylalanine or tryptophan. Fields, in order: V gene, D gene, clone size, J gene, CDR3 protein, CDR3 DNA. The D gene is left open where the match is weak. The size field is filled for only some rows; it gives once, few, many or a size class.

>TRBV7-2|.|.|TRBJ2-1
CASSFGTIYNEQFF
TGTGCCAGCAGCTTCGGGACAATCTACAATGAGCAGTTCTTC
>TRBV5-1|.|.|TRBJ2-3
CASSLTGSPDTQYF
TGCGCCAGCAGCTTGACAGGGAGCCCAGATACGCAGTATTTT
>TRBV21-1|.|.|TRBJ2-5
CASSLEGQTQYF
TGTGCCAGCAGCCTCGAAGGCCAGACCCAGTACTTC
>TRBV30|.|.|TRBJ2-3
CAWSEGTYLTDTQYF
TGTGCCTGGAGTGAGGGGACTTACCTCACAGATACGCAGTATTTT
>TRBV28|TRBD2|.|TRBJ2-7
CATSTSGYAYEQYF
TGTGCCACCAGTACTAGCGGGTATGCCTACGAGCAGTACTTC
>TRBV4-3|TRBD2|.|TRBJ2-7
CASSQGAGGTYEQYF
TGCGCCAGCAGCCAGGGAGCGGGAGGGACCTACGAGCAGTACTTC
>TRBV19|.|few|TRBJ1-6
CASTQDSPRSPLHF
TGTGCCAGCACTCAGGACAGCCCTCGGTCACCCCTCCACTTT
>TRBV5-1|TRBD2|.|TRBJ2-2
CASSFVAGAGDTGELFF
TGCGCCAGCAGCTTCGTAGCGGGGGCTGGGGACACCGGGGAGCTGTTTTTT
>TRBV27|TRBD1|.|TRBJ1-5
CASSFGTGNQPQHF
TGTGCCAGCAGTTTTGGGACAGGGAATCAGCCCCAGCATTTT
>TRBV5-1|.|once|TRBJ1-1
CASSLAPRGGTEAFF
TGCGCCAGCAGCTTGGCCCCACGTGGGGGCACTGAAGCTTTCTTT
>TRBV4-3|TRBD1|.|TRBJ2-5
CASSQTGSGTQYF
TGCGCCAGCAGCCAGACAGGGTCCGGGACCCAGTACTTC
>TRBV5-1|TRBD2|.|TRBJ2-1
CASSLLAGGSEQFF
TGTGCCAGCAGCTTGCTAGCGGGAGGAAGTGAGCAGTTCTTC